The next 21 T cell receptor beta chains were all read from a single sample in a study of long-term antiretroviral therapy in people with HIV. It was version v3.0 of the immunoSEQ assay that was run at survey level. The data were produced by immunoSEQ multiplex PCR, yet TCRdb's version contains in-frame clones alone and is incomplete. The sample includes tens of thousands of clones, 82% seen only once; the top ten take about 6%. The specimen was unsorted PBMCs, collected 0.6 years after starting antiretroviral therapy. These TCRs come from a young man with HIV.

The rearrangement uses TRBV6-6 and TRBJ2-2; D tentatively fits TRBD1 or TRBD2 (5 bases each). V shed 0 bases and J shed 8 bases, with 13 bases lying between them. Germline V gene lookup returns CDR1 MNHNY and CDR2 SVGAGI (reference sequence). The CDR3 has 15 amino acids. The CDR3 DNA is TGTGCCAGCAGTTACTCGGGGGAGACCGCGGGGGAGCTGTTTTTT. Translating it yields CASSYSGETAGELFF.

The rearrangement links TRBV29-1 to TRBJ2-5, with TRBD2 identical over 11 bases. The CDR3 is made up of 14 amino acids. CDR1 and CDR2 from the germline V gene are SQVTM and ANQGSEA. The junction had 8 bases not matched to a gene; V was cut back by 6 bases and J by 5 bases. CDR3 amino acids: CSVWGASGGETQYF. DNA of the CDR3: TGCAGCGTATGGGGGGCTAGCGGGGGGGAGACCCAGTACTTC.

The chain combines TRBV28 with TRBJ1-2; TRBD1 matches 7 bases. CDR3 length equals 15 residues. Germline-derived CDR1 and CDR2 are MDHEN and SYDVKM. The junction had 21 bases not matched to a gene; V was cut back by 6 bases and J by 14 bases. The DNA of the CDR3 is TGTGCCAGCAGACCTGAGACAGGGCGCACGGGTTCGAGGACCTTC. Translated, it gives CASRPETGRTGSRTF.

J is TRBJ1-3 and V is TRBV19; D not resolved. CDR1 is LNHDA and CDR2 is SQIVND in the germline V gene (reference sequence). The V end was cut by 3 bases, the J end by 3 bases, with 6 bases between. The CDR3 covers 13 residues. CDR3 amino acids: CASSILFGNTIYF. The CDR3 DNA reads TGTGCCAGTAGTATTCTCTTTGGAAACACCATATATTTT.

This sequence joins TRBV15 and TRBJ2-7; D possibly uses TRBD1 or TRBD2 (5 bases each). V lost 3 bases and J 5 bases, leaving 14 bases between the germline ends. Germline CDR1 LNHNV, CDR2 YYDKDF (reference sequence). The CDR3 consists of 14 residues. The CDR3: CATSRGPVSDEQYF. In DNA, the CDR3 is TGTGCCACCAGCAGGGGACCGGTGTCCGACGAGCAGTACTTC.

This clone occurred a few times. CDR3 coding DNA: TGTGCCAGCAGCTTAGGCGCAACTAATGAAAAACTGTTTTTT. This translates into CASSLGATNEKLFF. V and J are TRBV5-6 and TRBJ1-4; unclear D gene. The CDR3 spans 14 residues. The V end lost 2 bases, the J end lost 0 bases, and 5 bases lay between the germline ends. Germline loops: CDR1 SGHDT, CDR2 YYEEEE.

This rearrangement joins TRBV7-9 to TRBJ2-1, with 16 bases identical to TRBD2. V trimming: 5 bases; J trimming: 9 bases; junction bases outside the gene matches: 10. The CDR3 extends over 17 amino acids. Germline V gene data show CDR1 as SEHNR and CDR2 as FQNEAQ (reference sequence). The DNA for the CDR3 is TGTGCCAGCAGCCCTGCTGGGACTAGCGGGAGGGCCCTTGAGCAGTTCTTC. Translating it yields CASSPAGTSGRALEQFF.

V gene TRBV5-6 combines with J gene TRBJ2-3; D might be TRBD2 (7 bases). The CDR3 has 15 residues. Trimming removed 4 bases from V and 5 bases from J, with 17 bases in between. CDR1 and CDR2 (germline): SGHDT, YYEEEE. The CDR3 region has the DNA TGTGCCAGCAGCCCCGGGGGGCCCGAGATAGATACGCAGTATTTT. As protein: CASSPGGPEIDTQYF.

The gene calls are TRBV25-1 and TRBJ1-2, with D tentatively TRBD1 (5 bases). Trimming removed 6 bases at V and 4 bases at J, with 18 bases between. CDR3 length equals 15 residues. From germline, CDR1 is MGHDK and CDR2 SYGVNS. CDR3 DNA sequence: TGTGCCAGCAGCCCAGAGACAGTTAGCCTCTATGGCTACACCTTC. It encodes CASSPETVSLYGYTF.

This clone was recorded only once. The rearrangement joins TRBV5-1 to TRBJ2-7; D may correspond to TRBD1 or TRBD2 (5 bases each). This CDR3 contains 15 residues. Germline V gene sequence: CDR1 SGHRS, CDR2 YFSETQ. The V end was cut by 0 bases, the J end by 2 bases, with 12 bases between. The DNA for the CDR3 is TGCGCCAGCAGCTTGGATTCAGGGAGCCCCTACGAGCAGTACTTC. Protein sequence: CASSLDSGSPYEQYF.

The chain is built from TRBV13 and TRBJ2-1, with D tentatively TRBD2 (6 bases). V gave up 10 bases and J gave up 7 bases, with 14 bases separating them. The CDR3 contains 12 residues. Germline V gives CDR1 PRHDT, CDR2 FYEKMQ (reference sequence). In DNA, the CDR3 is TGTGCCACCAAGGGACTTTCAAATGAGCAGTTCTTC. Translated: CATKGLSNEQFF.

The J gene is TRBJ2-7, the V gene TRBV5-8; 8 nucleotides match TRBD1. Per the germline V gene, CDR1 is SGHTS and CDR2 is YDEGEE. The CDR3 loop spans 16 amino acids. Trimming cost V 6 bases and J 0 bases; bases outside gene matches: 11. The CDR3, as DNA: TGTGCCAGCACCCCAGGGGACAGGACCCTCTCCTACGAGCAGTACTTC. This gives the protein CASTPGDRTLSYEQYF.

The rearrangement joins TRBV5-1 to TRBJ2-3; D not certain. CDR1 is SGHRS, CDR2 YFSETQ, per germline. V was trimmed by 7 bases and J by 0 bases, leaving 12 bases between them. The CDR3 covers 14 residues. The CDR3 sequence is CASVPGPSTDTQYF. CDR3 DNA sequence: TGCGCCAGCGTACCGGGCCCAAGCACAGATACGCAGTATTTT.

This clone was recorded only once. This chain connects TRBV19 to TRBJ2-2; 14 bases map to TRBD2. CDR3 length equals 17 residues. The germline V gene encodes CDR1 LNHDA and CDR2 SQIVND (reference sequence). V shed 9 bases and J 5 bases; nucleotides not matched to a gene: 11. This CDR3 is CARAKGLAGVSTGELFF. The CDR3 nucleotides read TGTGCCAGGGCCAAGGGACTAGCGGGAGTATCTACCGGGGAGCTGTTTTTT.

The gene calls are TRBV2 and TRBJ2-5, with a tentative D call TRBD2 (6 bases). Germline V lookup: CDR1 SNHLY, CDR2 FYNNEI. The CDR3 is 15 amino acids. V lost 5 bases, J lost 2 bases, and 15 bases lay in between. CDR3 bases: TGTGCCAGCAGTACTGACGGAGGGCGACAAGAGACCCAGTACTTC. Its protein product is CASSTDGGRQETQYF.

The chain joins TRBV11-1 to TRBJ2-7, with D maybe TRBD2 (7 bases). This CDR3 is 15 amino acids long. Per the germline V gene, CDR1 is SGHAT and CDR2 is FQDESV (reference sequence). Trimming removed 5 bases at V and 2 bases at J, with 16 bases between. CDR3 sequence: CASSQWGGHTYEQYF. Here the CDR3 DNA reads TGTGCCAGCAGCCAATGGGGGGGACACACCTACGAGCAGTACTTC.

This clone was observed once. The chain uses TRBV18 and TRBJ2-1, with D perhaps TRBD1 (6 bases). The CDR3 spans 16 residues. Germline CDR1 KGHSH, CDR2 LQKENI. V was cut by 3 bases and J by 0 bases, with 12 bases left in between. The CDR3 loop reads CASSPRGSGSYNEQFF. In DNA, the CDR3 is TGTGCCAGCTCACCCAGGGGATCGGGCTCCTACAATGAGCAGTTCTTC.

This chain joins TRBV7-9 and TRBJ2-7; D is perhaps TRBD1 (6 bases). Germline CDR1 is SEHNR and CDR2 is FQNEAQ (reference sequence). The CDR3 runs to 14 residues. V was pared by 5 bases and J by 2 bases, with 13 bases between. CDR3 loop: CASSAKDRPYEQYF. CDR3 nucleotides: TGTGCCAGCAGCGCCAAAGACAGGCCCTACGAGCAGTACTTC.

The chain links TRBV7-2 to TRBJ1-2; D is possibly TRBD1 (6 bases). The V and J ends lost 3 bases and 5 bases respectively, with 16 bases between them. Germline assignment: CDR1 SGHTA and CDR2 FQGNSA. The CDR3 contains 15 residues. The DNA of the CDR3 is TGTGCCAGCAGCTTCGGCAGGGGCGGAAGGTATGGCTACACCTTC. Amino acids: CASSFGRGGRYGYTF.

The chain combines TRBV5-1 with TRBJ2-5; no clear D. Germline lookup yields CDR1 SGHRS and CDR2 YFSETQ. With 2 bases removed from V and 2 bases from J, the gap between germline ends came to 16 bases. The CDR3 spans 16 residues. CDR3 nucleotide sequence: TGCGCCAGCAGCTTAAAACCCATCCAAGGGCAAGAGACCCAGTACTTC. Translated, it gives CASSLKPIQGQETQYF.

The chain couples TRBV6-6 to TRBJ2-7; D call uncertain. CDR3 size: 13 residues. Deletions cut 0 bases from V and 2 bases from J, with 5 bases between. CDR1 is MNHNY, CDR2 SVGAGI, per germline (reference sequence). The CDR3 loop is CASSYSTTYEQYF. The DNA for the CDR3 is TGTGCCAGCAGTTACTCTACTACCTACGAGCAGTACTTC.